This TCR beta chain was identified during a study of shared clonotypes between healthy human individuals. Profiling relied on immunoSEQ multiplex PCR, and the TCRdb table lists in-frame clones only, not all of them. Of about a million clones in the sample, under 80% are singletons; the top ten hold 1.2% to 1.5%. CDR1 and CDR2 from the germline V gene are MNHEY and SMNVEV (reference sequence). Trimming shortened V by 1 base and J by 3 bases, and 12 bases separated the two germline ends. The CDR3 loop spans 16 amino acids. The split of CD4+ cells yielded CD45RA+ naive and CD45RA-negative memory subsets.

Sequencing input: memory CD4+ T cells sorted from blood. Subset reported: CD45RA-negative fraction. The chain couples TRBV27 to TRBJ1-4; weak D call: TRBD1 (5 bases). The sequence was collected from a man aged 18 to 35 in good health. The CDR3 sequence: CASSLYGGRSNEKLFF. CDR3 nucleotides: TGTGCCAGCAGTTTATATGGGGGACGTTCTAATGAAAAACTGTTTTTT.